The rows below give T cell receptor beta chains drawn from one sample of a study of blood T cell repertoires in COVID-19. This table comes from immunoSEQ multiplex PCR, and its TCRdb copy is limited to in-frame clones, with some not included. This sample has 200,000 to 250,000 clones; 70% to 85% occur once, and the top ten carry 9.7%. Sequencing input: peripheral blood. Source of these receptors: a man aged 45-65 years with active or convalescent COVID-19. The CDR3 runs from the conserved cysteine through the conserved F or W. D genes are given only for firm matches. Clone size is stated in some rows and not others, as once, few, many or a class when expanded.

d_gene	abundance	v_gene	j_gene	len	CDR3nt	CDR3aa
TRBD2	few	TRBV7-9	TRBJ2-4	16	TGTGCCAGCAGCTTTAATAAGGCGGGAGGCAAAAACATTCAGTACTTC	CASSFNKAGGKNIQYF
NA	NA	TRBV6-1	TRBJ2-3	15	TGTGCCAGCAGTGAAGACAGGGCCCCGGGGGATACGCAGTATTTT	CASSEDRAPGDTQYF
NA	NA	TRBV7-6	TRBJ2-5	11	TGTGCCAGCAGCCTCCAAGAGACCCAGTACTTC	CASSLQETQYF
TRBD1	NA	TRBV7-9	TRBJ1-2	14	TGTGCCAGCCAACCTCGACAGGGGCTTGGTGGCTACACCTTC	CASQPRQGLGGYTF
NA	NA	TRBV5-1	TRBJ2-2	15	TGCGCCAGCAGCTTGGCCACAGGGTCCACCGGGGAGCTGTTTTTT	CASSLATGSTGELFF
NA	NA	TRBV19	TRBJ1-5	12	TGTGCCAGTACCCATAGCAATCAGCCCCAGCATTTT	CASTHSNQPQHF
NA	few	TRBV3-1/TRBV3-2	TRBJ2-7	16	TGTGCCAGCAGCCAAGGGGAATTTGGGGAGACCTACGAGCAGTACTTC	CASSQGEFGETYEQYF
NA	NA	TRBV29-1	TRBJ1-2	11	TGCAGCGTAGGTCAGGTTGATGGCTACACCTTC	CSVGQVDGYTF
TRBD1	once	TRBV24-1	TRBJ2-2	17	TGTGCCACCAGTGATTTAGTCGACAGGGATCGGACCGGGGAGCTGTTTTTT	CATSDLVDRDRTGELFF
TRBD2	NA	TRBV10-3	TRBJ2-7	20	TGTGCCATCAGTGAGTCCCACCCGGGACTAGCGGGAGCCACAAGAGGGGGGCAGTACTTC	CAISESHPGLAGATRGGQYF
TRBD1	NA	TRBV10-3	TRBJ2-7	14	TGTGCCATCAGCAAAGACAGGGGCGCGGGTGAGCAGTACTTC	CAISKDRGAGEQYF
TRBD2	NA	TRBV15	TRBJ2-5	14	TGTGCCACCAGCAGGGGGAGGGCCCAAGAGACCCAGTACTTC	CATSRGRAQETQYF
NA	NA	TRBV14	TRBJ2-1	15	TGTGCCAGCAGCCAAGGGGGGGGCAGGTACAATGAGCAGTTCTTC	CASSQGGGRYNEQFF
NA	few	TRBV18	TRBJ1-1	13	TGTGCCAGCTCACCCCGGACAGAGGCTGAAGCTTTCTTT	CASSPRTEAEAFF
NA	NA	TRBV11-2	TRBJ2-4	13	TGTGCCAGCAGCTTAGAGTTCGGGGGCATTCAGTACTTC	CASSLEFGGIQYF
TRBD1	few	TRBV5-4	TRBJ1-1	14	TGTGCCAGCAGCTCGACAGGGCAGGGTGTTGAAGCTTTCTTT	CASSSTGQGVEAFF
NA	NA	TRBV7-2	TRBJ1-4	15	TGTGCCAGCAGCCTCCCCTCCACAGGAACGGGAAAACTGTTTTTT	CASSLPSTGTGKLFF
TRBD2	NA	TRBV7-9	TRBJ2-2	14	TGTGCCAGCAGCACCGGGACTAGCCCCGGGGAGCTGTTTTTT	CASSTGTSPGELFF
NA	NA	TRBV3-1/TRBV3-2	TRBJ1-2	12	TGTGCCAGCAGCCAAGTTCGGGATGGCTACACCTTC	CASSQVRDGYTF
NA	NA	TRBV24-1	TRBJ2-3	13	TGTGCCACCACTCCCCGTCGAGGAGATACGCAGTATTTT	CATTPRRGDTQYF
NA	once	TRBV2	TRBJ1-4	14	TGTGCCAGCCGGCGGGAGTCAACTAATGAAAAACTGTTTTTT	CASRRESTNEKLFF
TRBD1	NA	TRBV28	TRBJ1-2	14	TGTGCCAGCAGTTTTCCAGGGGGCTGGGGTGGCTACACCTTC	CASSFPGGWGGYTF
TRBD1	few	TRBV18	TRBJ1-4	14	TGTGCCAGCTCATCCTCAGGGGGCGTCGAAAAACTGTTTTTT	CASSSSGGVEKLFF
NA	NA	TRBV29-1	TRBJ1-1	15	TGCAGCGTTGAAGGCACCACAGGGTCGAACACTGAAGCTTTCTTT	CSVEGTTGSNTEAFF
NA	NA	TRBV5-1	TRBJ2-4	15	TGCGCCAGCAGCTTGGCGCCCGGGGCCAAAAACATTCAGTACTTC	CASSLAPGAKNIQYF
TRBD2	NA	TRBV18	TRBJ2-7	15	TGTGCCAGCTCACCACTAGCTAGCGGGAATTACGAGCAGTACTTC	CASSPLASGNYEQYF
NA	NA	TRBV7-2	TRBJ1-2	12	TGTGCTGGGGCCACGTCAAACTATGGCTACACCTTC	CAGATSNYGYTF
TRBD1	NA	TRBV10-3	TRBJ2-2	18	TGTGCCATCAGTGAGCGGGGCAGGGGGAGATTCAACACCGGGGAGCTGTTTTTT	CAISERGRGRFNTGELFF
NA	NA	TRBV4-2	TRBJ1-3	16	TGTGCCAGCAGCCAAGATAGCCAGACCTCTGGAAACACCATATATTTT	CASSQDSQTSGNTIYF
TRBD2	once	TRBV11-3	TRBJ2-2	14	TGTGCCAGCAGTTTCGGGGGGGGGACCGGGGAGCTGTTTTTT	CASSFGGGTGELFF
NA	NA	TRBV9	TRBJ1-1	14	TGTGCCAGCAGCGTAGCGGCGCAGGGAGGCGAAGCTTTCTTT	CASSVAAQGGEAFF
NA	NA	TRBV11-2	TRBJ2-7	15	TGTGCCAGCAGCTTCTTACCGGGATCGCGTTACGAGCAGTACTTC	CASSFLPGSRYEQYF
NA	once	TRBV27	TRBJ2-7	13	TGTGCCAGCAGTTTAGGGACTTACTACGAGCAGTACTTC	CASSLGTYYEQYF
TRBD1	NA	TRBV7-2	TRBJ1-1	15	TGTGCCAGCAGCCTAATGACAGGGGCGAACACTGAAGCTTTCTTT	CASSLMTGANTEAFF
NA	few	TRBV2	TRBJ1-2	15	TGTGCCAGCAGACCCCAGGCAGCCAGGGGCTATGGCTACACCTTC	CASRPQAARGYGYTF
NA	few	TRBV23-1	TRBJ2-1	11	TGCGCCAGCAGTCAAGTACGGGAGCAGTTCTTC	CASSQVREQFF
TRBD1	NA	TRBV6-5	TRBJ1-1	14	TGTGCCAGCACCCTCGGGACAGGGAACACTGAAGCTTTCTTT	CASTLGTGNTEAFF
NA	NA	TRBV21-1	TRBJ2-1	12	TGTGCCAGCAGAAGTAGCGGAAATGAGCAGTTCTTC	CASRSSGNEQFF
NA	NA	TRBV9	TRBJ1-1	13	TGTGCCAGCAGCGGTAACAGAAACACTGAAGCTTTCTTT	CASSGNRNTEAFF
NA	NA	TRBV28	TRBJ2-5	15	TGTGCCAGCAGTTCACTGGCTGGCGGAGGAGAGACCCAGTACTTC	CASSSLAGGGETQYF
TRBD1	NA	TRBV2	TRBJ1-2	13	TGTGCCAGCAGTGGTCAGGGGGACTATGGCTACACCTTC	CASSGQGDYGYTF
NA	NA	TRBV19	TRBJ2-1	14	TGTGCCAGTCTAGTCAACCGGGTATACAATGAGCAGTTCTTC	CASLVNRVYNEQFF
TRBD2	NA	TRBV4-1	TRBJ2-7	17	TGCGCCAGCAGCCAGGGAGCTAGCGGGAGTGTAACTTACGAGCAGTACTTC	CASSQGASGSVTYEQYF
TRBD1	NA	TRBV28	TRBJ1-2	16	TGTGCCAGCAGTTTATTAGCGGGACAGGGGTTCTATGGCTACACCTTC	CASSLLAGQGFYGYTF
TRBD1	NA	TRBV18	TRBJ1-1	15	TGTGCCAGCTCACTGGGGGGACAGGGAAGGACTGAAGCTTTCTTT	CASSLGGQGRTEAFF